This T cell receptor beta chain was observed in a study of T cell clonotyping in hematopoietic cell transplantation. Repertoires were generated with immunoSEQ multiplex PCR, while TCRdb's copy carries only in-frame clones and drops some. Here the sample spans roughly 20,000 clones, about nine tenths being singletons. The germline gives CDR1 MNHNS, CDR2 SASEGT. Trimming left V 7 bases short and J 5 bases short, with 11 bases between. The length of the CDR3 is 12 residues. This clone has a single count. Time point: recipient sample about 28 days before transplant, after cytoreduction. The chain carries TRBV6-1 and TRBJ2-5; D is undetermined. The source material was peripheral blood mononuclear cells, sampled before stem cell transplant. The clonotype originates from a man aged 18 to 30 with biphenotypic leukemia. Some clones in this sample may be carry-over from other donors' samples. The CDR3 DNA reads as TGTGCCAGCACTCCAAGCAGGGAGACCCAGTACTTC. Its protein is CASTPSRETQYF.